The rows below give T cell receptor beta chains drawn from one sample of a study of technical replicates of blood from several donors. Assay: immunoSEQ multiplex PCR; the TCRdb copy retains only in-frame clones and omits some. The sample comprises 98,000 or so clones, 95% of which are singletons, and roughly 0.19% rests with the top ten. The sequencing input was T cells isolated from PBMCs. Receptors were obtained from a human donor in good health. CDR3s include the opening cysteine and the closing phenylalanine or tryptophan. D genes are given only for firm matches. Clone size is not always given. Where it is, it says once, few, many or a class for expanded clones.

d_gene	j_gene	abundance	v_gene	CDR3aa	CDR3nt
TRBD1	TRBJ2-7	once	TRBV2	CASSTRTGMDGEQYF	TGTGCCAGCAGTACCCGGACAGGGATGGATGGCGAGCAGTACTTC
.	TRBJ1-5	once	TRBV28	CASNDRGNQPQHF	TGTGCCAGCAACGATAGGGGGAACCAGCCCCAGCATTTT
.	TRBJ2-1	once	TRBV19	CASSPRRGANEQFF	TGTGCCAGTAGCCCGCGCCGGGGGGCGAATGAGCAGTTCTTC
TRBD1	TRBJ2-2	.	TRBV5-1	CASSLMTGGSNTGELFF	TGCGCCAGCAGCTTGATGACAGGGGGATCGAACACCGGGGAGCTGTTTTTT
.	TRBJ2-7	.	TRBV28	CASSLVRTLYEQYF	TGTGCCAGCAGTTTAGTACGGACACTTTACGAGCAGTACTTC
TRBD1	TRBJ1-5	once	TRBV19	CASSYQGGNQPQHF	TGTGCCAGTAGTTACCAGGGGGGCAATCAGCCCCAGCATTTT
.	TRBJ1-2	.	TRBV13	CASSEEALPSMGRKCPPYGYTF	TGTGCCAGCAGCGAGGAAGCGCTACCTTCGATGGGTAGAAAGTGTCCGCCCTATGGCTACACCTTC
TRBD2	TRBJ2-5	.	TRBV10-3	CAISESGLADGPFQETQYF	TGTGCCATCAGTGAATCCGGACTAGCGGACGGCCCTTTCCAAGAGACCCAGTACTTC
.	TRBJ2-1	.	TRBV7-9	CASSSSTGYNEQFF	TGTGCCAGCAGCTCCTCGACAGGTTACAATGAGCAGTTCTTC
.	TRBJ1-6	.	TRBV4-1	CASSPSVGANSPLHF	TGCGCCAGCAGCCCTTCGGTGGGGGCAAATTCACCCCTCCACTTT
.	TRBJ1-2	.	TRBV4-1	CASSQETVTVFSWGYTF	TGCGCCAGCAGCCAGGAGACAGTTACGGTCTTTTCGTGGGGCTACACCTTC
TRBD1	TRBJ2-7	.	TRBV29-1	CSVGQGSSYEQYF	TGCAGCGTGGGACAGGGGAGCTCCTACGAGCAGTACTTC
.	TRBJ2-2	.	TRBV28	CASLSGLNGELFF	TGTGCCAGCCTGAGCGGGCTGAACGGGGAGCTGTTTTTT
.	TRBJ2-1	.	TRBV7-2	CASSFSTLGEQFF	TGTGCCAGCAGCTTTAGCACTCTAGGTGAGCAGTTCTTC
.	TRBJ2-1	.	TRBV2	CASQDGGSYNEQFF	TGTGCCAGCCAGGACGGAGGCTCCTACAATGAGCAGTTCTTC
TRBD1	TRBJ1-3	.	TRBV6-6	CASSYSDRGPGNTIYF	TGTGCCAGCAGTTACTCGGACAGGGGGCCTGGAAACACCATATATTTT
.	TRBJ1-2	.	TRBV2	CAGAPTAYGYTF	TGTGCTGGGGCCCCCACGGCCTATGGCTACACCTTC
TRBD2	TRBJ2-3	.	TRBV7-6	CASSPIAGSIDTQYF	TGTGCCAGCAGCCCAATAGCGGGATCAATAGATACGCAGTATTTT
.	TRBJ2-3	.	TRBV5-1	CASSLGLKGTDTQYF	TGCGCCAGCAGCTTGGGCCTGAAGGGGACAGATACGCAGTATTTT
TRBD1	TRBJ1-5	.	TRBV7-6	CASSLKPQGAEKNQPQHF	TGTGCCAGCAGCCTCAAGCCACAGGGGGCGGAGAAAAATCAGCCCCAGCATTTT
.	TRBJ1-4	.	TRBV5-6	CASSSQGHLEKLFF	TGTGCCAGCAGCTCGCAGGGGCACCTTGAAAAACTGTTTTTT
TRBD2	TRBJ2-7	once	TRBV5-4	CASSLLAGGPAEQYF	TGTGCCAGCAGCTTGTTAGCGGGAGGGCCGGCCGAGCAGTACTTC
.	TRBJ2-2	.	TRBV2	CASGQSSNTGELFF	TGTGCCAGCGGGCAATCTTCGAACACCGGGGAGCTGTTTTTT
TRBD1	TRBJ1-2	.	TRBV6-5	CASSYFQGALNYGYTF	TGTGCCAGCAGTTACTTTCAGGGGGCCCTTAACTATGGCTACACCTTC
.	TRBJ1-5	.	TRBV18	CASSPLGQQGRQPQHF	TGTGCCAGCTCACCCCTCGGACAGCAGGGCAGACAGCCCCAGCATTTT
TRBD1	TRBJ1-6	.	TRBV6-1	CASSDRQGSSSYNSPLHF	TGTGCCAGCAGTGATCGACAGGGATCGAGCTCCTATAATTCACCCCTCCACTTT
TRBD1	TRBJ2-3	.	TRBV6-1	CASSERGQAHSASTDTQYF	TGTGCCAGCAGTGAGAGGGGACAGGCGCACAGTGCTAGCACAGATACGCAGTATTTT
TRBD2	TRBJ2-1	once	TRBV4-2	CASSQDSGREYNEQFF	TGTGCCAGCAGCCAAGATAGCGGGAGGGAATACAATGAGCAGTTCTTC
TRBD2	TRBJ2-2	.	TRBV27	CASSFAGDAGELFF	TGTGCCAGCAGTTTTGCGGGGGATGCCGGGGAGCTGTTTTTT
TRBD1	TRBJ2-1	.	TRBV6-5	CASSYFGRGYEQFF	TGTGCCAGCAGTTACTTCGGCAGGGGGTATGAGCAGTTCTTC
.	TRBJ2-6	few	TRBV6-4	CASSDSMRSGANVLTF	TGTGCCAGCAGTGACTCGATGCGCTCTGGGGCCAACGTCCTGACTTTC
TRBD2	TRBJ2-7	.	TRBV5-1	CASRLAGPYEQYF	TGCGCCAGCAGATTAGCGGGACCCTACGAGCAGTACTTC
TRBD1	TRBJ1-2	.	TRBV12-5	CASGPSGQGRGYTF	TGTGCTAGTGGTCCCTCCGGACAGGGAAGAGGCTACACCTTC
.	TRBJ2-3	once	TRBV10-3	CAISESPKRRVTDTQYF	TGTGCCATCAGTGAGTCCCCTAAGAGGCGGGTAACAGATACGCAGTATTTT
.	TRBJ1-1	.	TRBV15	CATSRGAEFTEAFF	TGTGCCACCAGCAGAGGAGCGGAGTTCACTGAAGCTTTCTTT
.	TRBJ2-3	.	TRBV7-9	CASTLVGNAQYF	TGTGCCAGCACCCTAGTAGGTAACGCACAGTATTTT
TRBD1	TRBJ2-5	once	TRBV6-6	CASSYGDRGRVETQYF	TGTGCCAGCAGTTACGGGGACAGGGGCAGGGTAGAGACCCAGTACTTC
TRBD1	TRBJ1-3	.	TRBV5-8	CASSSGQGRLRDTIYF	TGTGCCAGCAGCTCGGGACAGGGAAGGTTAAGAGACACCATATATTTT
TRBD1	TRBJ2-1	.	TRBV2	CASSYRGQNQFF	TGTGCCAGCAGTTACAGGGGACAAAATCAGTTCTTC
.	TRBJ2-5	.	TRBV2	CASIRGSQETQYF	TGTGCCAGCATTCGGGGGTCACAGGAGACCCAGTACTTC
TRBD1	TRBJ1-4	.	TRBV5-1	CASSPTGHNEKLFF	TGCGCCAGCAGCCCGACAGGGCATAATGAAAAACTGTTTTTT
.	TRBJ2-3	.	TRBV6-1	CASSAQGSNTQYF	TGTGCCAGCAGTGCCCAGGGGAGCAATACGCAGTATTTT
TRBD1	TRBJ1-1	.	TRBV6-5	CASRFDREVGEAFF	TGTGCCAGCCGATTCGACAGGGAGGTAGGGGAAGCTTTCTTT
.	TRBJ2-7	.	TRBV19	CASSGQGHHEQYF	TGTGCCAGTAGTGGCCAGGGGCACCACGAGCAGTACTTC
.	TRBJ1-1	.	TRBV28	CASSYRGMVYTEAFF	TGTGCCAGCAGTTATAGGGGAATGGTGTACACTGAAGCTTTCTTT
TRBD2	TRBJ2-7	.	TRBV28	CASRKASGTSEQYF	TGTGCCAGCAGAAAAGCTAGCGGGACAAGCGAGCAGTACTTC
.	TRBJ1-4	.	TRBV5-6	CASSLMGEKLFF	TGTGCCAGCAGCTTAATGGGCGAAAAACTGTTTTTT
.	TRBJ2-7	.	TRBV4-1	CASSQDANTYEQYF	TGCGCCAGCAGCCAAGACGCAAATACCTACGAGCAGTACTTC
.	TRBJ2-1	.	TRBV27	CASGRYNEQFF	TGTGCCAGCGGGAGATACAATGAGCAGTTCTTC
.	TRBJ1-3	.	TRBV6-5	CASSTRVHSGNTIYF	TGTGCCAGCAGCACCAGGGTACACTCTGGAAACACCATATATTTT
TRBD1	TRBJ2-7	.	TRBV19	CASSIGRQGDPYEQYF	TGTGCCAGTAGTATTGGCCGACAGGGTGACCCCTACGAGCAGTACTTC
TRBD1	TRBJ1-1	once	TRBV7-8	CASSLGGGQAAAFF	TGTGCCAGCAGCTTGGGGGGTGGACAGGCGGCGGCTTTCTTT
.	TRBJ2-7	.	TRBV6-6	CASSTYYEQYF	TGTGCCAGCAGTACTTACTACGAGCAGTACTTC
.	TRBJ1-1	.	TRBV6-1	CASSETALNTEAFF	TGTGCCAGCAGCGAGACTGCTCTGAACACTGAAGCTTTCTTT
TRBD2	TRBJ2-7	.	TRBV6-5	CASSYTSGRSYEQYF	TGTGCCAGCAGTTACACTAGCGGGAGATCCTACGAGCAGTACTTC